The TCR beta chain under discussion was sequenced for a study of cytomegalovirus exposure and HLA in healthy donors. Whole-study context: The roughly 110 validation repertoires were reported in a later analysis to have been generated on the same platform as the approximately 700 first-cohort repertoires.

Looked up from germline, CDR1 is MNHNY and CDR2 is SVGAGI (reference sequence). The CDR3 is 15 amino acids. V lost 6 bases and J lost 0; bases outside the gene matches: 3. While the first cohort had some 700 subjects, the donors belonged to the separate validation cohort of 100 to 150 subjects. Clones were sequenced by immunoSEQ multiplex PCR, and TCRdb holds only the in-frame ones, with some missing. In the table there are over 150,000 clones, about nine tenths of which are singletons. This clone has a single count. The V and J genes are TRBV6-6 and TRBJ2-3, with TRBD1 identical over 10 bases. Sequencing was done on a sample of PBMCs. This clonotype was obtained from a woman aged 25-40 years in good health and CMV-seronegative. CDR3 residues: CASSEGQGSTDTQYF. Here the CDR3 DNA reads TGTGCCAGCAGCGAGGGACAGGGGAGCACAGATACGCAGTATTTT.